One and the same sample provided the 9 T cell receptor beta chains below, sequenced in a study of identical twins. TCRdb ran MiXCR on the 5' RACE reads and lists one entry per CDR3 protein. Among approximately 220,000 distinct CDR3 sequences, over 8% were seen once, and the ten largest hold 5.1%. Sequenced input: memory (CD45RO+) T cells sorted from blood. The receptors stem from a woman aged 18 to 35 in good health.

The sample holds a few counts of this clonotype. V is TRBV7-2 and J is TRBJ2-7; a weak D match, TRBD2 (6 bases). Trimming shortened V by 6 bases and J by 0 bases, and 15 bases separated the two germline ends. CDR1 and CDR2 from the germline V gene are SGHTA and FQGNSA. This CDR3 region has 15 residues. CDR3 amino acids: CASRAGTYSSYEQYF. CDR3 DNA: TGTGCCAGCAGGGCGGGAACCTATAGCTCCTACGAGCAGTACTTC.

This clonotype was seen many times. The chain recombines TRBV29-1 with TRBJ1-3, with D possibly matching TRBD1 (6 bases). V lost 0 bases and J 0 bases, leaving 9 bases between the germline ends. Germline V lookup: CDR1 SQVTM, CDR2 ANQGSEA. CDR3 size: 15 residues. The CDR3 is CSVEDFRGSGNTIYF. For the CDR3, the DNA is TGCAGCGTTGAAGATTTCAGGGGCTCTGGAAACACCATATATTTT. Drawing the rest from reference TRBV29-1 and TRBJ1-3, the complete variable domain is SAVISQKPSRDICQRGTSLTIQCQVDSQVTMMFWYRQQPGQSLTLIATANQGSEATYESGFVIDKFPISRPNLTFSTLTVSNMSPEDSSIYLCSVEDFRGSGNTIYFGEGSWLTVV.

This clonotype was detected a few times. CDR3 nucleotides: TGTGCCAGCAGTTACCAGGGGGCCGGGACCCAGTACTTC. Translating it yields CASSYQGAGTQYF. The gene calls are TRBV6-6 and TRBJ2-5; 8 positions match TRBD1. This CDR3 spans 13 amino acids. Per the germline V gene, CDR1 is MNHNY and CDR2 is SVGAGI (reference sequence). V was pared by 2 bases and J by 7 bases, with 3 bases of the junction left unmatched.

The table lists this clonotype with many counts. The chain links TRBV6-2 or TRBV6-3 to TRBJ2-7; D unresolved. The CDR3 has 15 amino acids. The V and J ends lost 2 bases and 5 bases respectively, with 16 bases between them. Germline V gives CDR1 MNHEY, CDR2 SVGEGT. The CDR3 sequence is CASSYGQQDTDEQYF. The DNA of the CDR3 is TGTGCCAGCAGTTACGGCCAGCAAGATACCGACGAGCAGTACTTC.

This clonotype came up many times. CDR3 sequence reads: CASSSPGQGVQNTEAFF. The CDR3 nucleotides read TGCGCCAGCAGCTCTCCGGGACAGGGGGTCCAGAACACTGAAGCTTTCTTT. This chain connects TRBV5-1 to TRBJ1-1; 11 bases agree with TRBD1. CDR3 length: 17 residues. Germline lookup yields CDR1 SGHRS and CDR2 YFSETQ. The J segment lost 1 base and the V segment lost 3 bases, leaving 8 bases of the junction unmatched.

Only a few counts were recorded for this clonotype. The CDR3 nucleotides read TGTGCCAGCAGGATCCAGGGGCCGAACACTGAAGCTTTCTTT. Residues: CASRIQGPNTEAFF. This chain joins TRBV11-3 and TRBJ1-1; a possible D gene is TRBD1 (6 bases). CDR1 and CDR2 (germline): SGHNT, YENEEA. The length of the CDR3 is 14 residues. Trimming shortened V by 6 bases and J by 1 base, and 12 bases separated the two germline ends.

For the CDR3, the DNA is TGCAGTGTTATATCCCGGGACAGGGACTACAATGAGCAGTTCTTC. Translation gives CSVISRDRDYNEQFF. J is TRBJ2-1 and V is TRBV20-1, with 9 bases that match TRBD1. The CDR3 spans 15 residues. V lost 7 bases to trimming and J lost 3 bases; unmatched junction nucleotides: 10. Looked up from germline, CDR1 is DFQATT and CDR2 is SNEGSKA (reference sequence).

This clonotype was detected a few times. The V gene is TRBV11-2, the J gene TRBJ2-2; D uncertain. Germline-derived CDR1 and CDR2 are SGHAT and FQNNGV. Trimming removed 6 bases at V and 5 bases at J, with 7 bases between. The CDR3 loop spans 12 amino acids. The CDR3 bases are TGTGCCAGCAGTTACCAGACCGGGGAGCTGTTTTTT. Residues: CASSYQTGELFF.

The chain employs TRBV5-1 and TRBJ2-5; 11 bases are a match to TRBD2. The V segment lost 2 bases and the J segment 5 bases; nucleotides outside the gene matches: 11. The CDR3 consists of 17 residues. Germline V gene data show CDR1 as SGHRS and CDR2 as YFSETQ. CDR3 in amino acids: CASSLTSGSRFGETQYF. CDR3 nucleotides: TGCGCCAGCAGCTTAACTAGCGGGAGTCGGTTTGGGGAGACCCAGTACTTC.